Listed below are T cell receptor beta chains from one sample, sequenced in a study of T cells after yellow fever vaccination. TCRdb ran MiXCR on the 5' RACE reads and lists one entry per CDR3 protein. The sample lists roughly 350,000 distinct CDR3 sequences, roughly 4.3% seen once, with roughly 25% in the top ten. Material: PBMCs, obtained 5 days after the yellow fever booster vaccination. The receptors were sampled from a man between 18 and 29 years old who received the YFV17D yellow fever vaccine. The CDR3 runs from the conserved cysteine through the conserved F or W. D genes are given only for firm matches. Clone sizes are given selectively: once, few, many, or a class where the clone is expanded.

d_call,v_call,j_call,clone_size,cdr3_nt,cdr3_aa
-,TRBV12-3/TRBV12-4,TRBJ1-4,few,TGTGCCAGCAGGTGGACAGTTAATGAAAAACTGTTTTTT,CASRWTVNEKLFF
-,TRBV5-1,TRBJ2-1,-,TGCGCCAGCAGCTTAGCCGGGCCCAACAATGAGCAGTTCTTC,CASSLAGPNNEQFF
TRBD2,TRBV10-3,TRBJ2-3,many,TGTGCCATCAGTGGTGGGGGGGGAGCGAGACCAGATACGCAGTATTTT,CAISGGGGARPDTQYF
-,TRBV5-6,TRBJ1-5,-,TGTGCCAGCAGCACCCGACAAGGGTGGCCCAATCAGCCCCAGCATTTT,CASSTRQGWPNQPQHF
-,TRBV18,TRBJ2-5,-,TGTGCCAGCTCACCACTACAGGGAGGGGAGACCCAGTACTTC,CASSPLQGGETQYF
TRBD1,TRBV10-3,TRBJ1-1,many,TGTGCCATCAGTGTTGGGGCAGGGGGCATAGACACTGAAGCTTTCTTT,CAISVGAGGIDTEAFF
TRBD1,TRBV6-1,TRBJ1-5,many,TGTGCCAGCACAGGGGGCCTAGGAAATCAGCCCCAGCATTTT,CASTGGLGNQPQHF
-,TRBV11-2,TRBJ2-5,-,TGTGCCAGCAGATCGAAGGGGTCGGGGAGAGAGACCCAGTACTTC,CASRSKGSGRETQYF
-,TRBV7-9,TRBJ1-6,few,TGTGCCAGCAGCTTAAGCGGGGACCGATCACCCCTCCACTTT,CASSLSGDRSPLHF
-,TRBV24-1,TRBJ2-3,-,TGTGCCACCGCGGGACCCGTCCACACAGATACGCAGTATTTT,CATAGPVHTDTQYF
-,TRBV6-6,TRBJ2-4,-,TGTGCCAGCAGTGGCCGGGGCCTCCAGTACTTC,CASSGRGLQYF
-,TRBV5-1,TRBJ1-5,few,TGCGCCAGCCAACTCAGATGGGGTCCAACAGGGAATTATAGCAATCAGCCCCAGCATTTT,CASQLRWGPTGNYSNQPQHF
-,TRBV12-3/TRBV12-4,TRBJ1-5,many,TGTGCCAGCAGTTTAAAGAATCAGCCCCAGCATTTT,CASSLKNQPQHF
-,TRBV6-6,TRBJ2-6,-,TGTGCCAGCAGTTACCCCCAGGGTTCGGGGGCCAACGTCCTGACTTTC,CASSYPQGSGANVLTF
-,TRBV20-1,TRBJ2-1,many,TGCAGTGCTAGAGTGGCTGGGGGTCTGAGAGAAGAGCAGTTCTTC,CSARVAGGLREEQFF
-,TRBV7-9,TRBJ2-7,few,TGTGCCAGCAGCTTAACCCAGGGGAATTTCTACGAGCAGTACTTC,CASSLTQGNFYEQYF
TRBD2,TRBV20-1,TRBJ2-1,many,TGCAGTGCTAGTGGACTAGCGGGGAATGAGCAGTTCTTC,CSASGLAGNEQFF
-,TRBV27,TRBJ2-5,-,TGTGCCAGCAGTGCTATCCCTCGAGAGACCCAGTACTTC,CASSAIPRETQYF
-,TRBV7-6,TRBJ2-6,few,TGTGCCAGCAGCTTACAGGGTACTGGGGCCAACGTCCTGACTTTC,CASSLQGTGANVLTF
-,TRBV7-8,TRBJ1-1,few,TGTGCCAGCAGCCACCGCCCTAACACTGAAGCTTTCTTT,CASSHRPNTEAFF
TRBD2,TRBV20-1,TRBJ2-6,few,TGCAGTGCTAGAGATGGGACTACTGGGGCCAACGTCCTGACTTTC,CSARDGTTGANVLTF
-,TRBV15,TRBJ2-5,-,TGTGCCACCAGCAAGTTCGCAGAGACCCAGTACTTC,CATSKFAETQYF
-,TRBV6-5,TRBJ1-1,-,TGTGCCAGCAGTTCCCCTAGGCAGGGGCTGGGGACTGAAGCTTTCTTT,CASSSPRQGLGTEAFF
-,TRBV7-9,TRBJ1-1,many,TGTGCCAGCACCACCCCCGGGGGGGCGAACACTGAAGCTTTCTTT,CASTTPGGANTEAFF
-,TRBV9,TRBJ1-1,few,TGTGCCAGCAGCGGGGAAGTTGGGGGGACTGAAGCTTTCTTT,CASSGEVGGTEAFF
TRBD2,TRBV20-1,TRBJ2-3,-,TGCAGTGCTAGCTTGGGACTAGCTGGGGATACGCAGTATTTT,CSASLGLAGDTQYF
-,TRBV6-6,TRBJ1-1,few,TGTGCCAGCAGTTATGAAAGGGAAGAAGCTTTCTTT,CASSYEREEAFF
TRBD1,TRBV24-1,TRBJ2-2,-,TGTGCCACCAGCGCCCGGACAGGGGAAGCCGGGGAGCTGTTTTTT,CATSARTGEAGELFF
TRBD1,TRBV5-1,TRBJ2-2,many,TGCGCCAGCAGCTTGAGGGCGGTAGGGGGCGACACCGGGGAGCTGTTTTTT,CASSLRAVGGDTGELFF
-,TRBV6-6,TRBJ1-2,many,TGTGCCAGCAGTGACGGAGGGGAAGGGGGTAACTATGGCTACACCTTC,CASSDGGEGGNYGYTF
-,TRBV5-1,TRBJ1-1,few,TGCGCCAGCAGCGAGCCCAGGTTGGGGGCGAACACTGAAGCTTTCTTT,CASSEPRLGANTEAFF
TRBD1,TRBV20-1,TRBJ1-5,many,TGCAGTGCTAGCCGCACGACAGGGAGTGGGCCCCAGCATTTT,CSASRTTGSGPQHF
-,TRBV13,TRBJ2-5,-,TGTGCCAGCAAGCGGACCGGGGAACCCTTTCAAGAGACCCAGTACTTC,CASKRTGEPFQETQYF
TRBD2,TRBV24-1,TRBJ2-3,few,TGTGCCACCAGTGACTCTAGAGGCGGGGGGGCCGCAGATACGCAGTATTTT,CATSDSRGGGAADTQYF
-,TRBV11-2,TRBJ1-6,few,TGTGCCAGCAGTACCGGGACGGATTCACCCCTCCACTTT,CASSTGTDSPLHF
-,TRBV21-1,TRBJ1-5,few,TGTGCCAGCAGCAAACCCGAACTAACCCGAGGGGACGGGAATCAGCCCCAGCATTTT,CASSKPELTRGDGNQPQHF
-,TRBV4-1,TRBJ2-5,many,TGCGCCAGCAGCCAAGATTATAGTACGGGGCGGGAGACCCAGTACTTC,CASSQDYSTGRETQYF
TRBD2,TRBV3-1,TRBJ2-2,few,TGTGCCAGCAGCCAAAACAGCGGGGAATTACACGGGGAGCTGTTTTTT,CASSQNSGELHGELFF
-,TRBV20-1,TRBJ2-3,many,TGCAGTGCTAGGACGGGGCTAGCGACAGATACGCAGTATTTT,CSARTGLATDTQYF
-,TRBV27,TRBJ1-2,-,TGTGCCAGCAGTCCACAGGGAGAAAACTATGGCTACACCTTC,CASSPQGENYGYTF
TRBD2,TRBV6-4,TRBJ2-3,many,TGTGCCAGCAGTGAAAGCGGGGGGGCCACAGATACGCAGTATTTT,CASSESGGATDTQYF
TRBD2,TRBV10-3,TRBJ2-3,many,TGTGCCAACAGAGCGGGGGAAACAGATACGCAGTATTTT,CANRAGETDTQYF
-,TRBV11-1,TRBJ2-4,few,TGTGCCAGCAGCCGGGACATCCAAGGAAGAGAGTACTTC,CASSRDIQGREYF
TRBD1,TRBV11-2,TRBJ1-3,many,TGTGCCAGCAGCTTAGGGACAGGGGGAAACACCATATATTTT,CASSLGTGGNTIYF
-,TRBV28,TRBJ2-5,-,TGTGCCAGCAGTTTTTCGACACAGGGAGGAGAGACCCAGTACTTC,CASSFSTQGGETQYF
-,TRBV27,TRBJ1-2,-,TGTGCCAGCAGTTTTGGGGGGCGACTTGGCTACACCTTC,CASSFGGRLGYTF
-,TRBV5-6,TRBJ1-4,few,TGTGCCAGCAGCTTTCTGATTAATGAAAAACTGTTTTTT,CASSFLINEKLFF
-,TRBV7-6,TRBJ2-5,many,TGTGCCAGCAGTTTTGCAGAGACCCAGTACTTC,CASSFAETQYF
-,TRBV13,TRBJ1-1,many,TGTGCCAGCAGCATAGGACGGCCTGAAGCTTTCTTT,CASSIGRPEAFF
-,TRBV12-2,TRBJ1-1,few,TGTGCAAGTCGCTTGCCCCACAGGAAGAACACTGAAGCTTTCTTT,CASRLPHRKNTEAFF